Sequencing of this T cell receptor (beta chain) was carried out in a study of T cells after yellow fever vaccination. The CDR3 has 14 amino acids. Germline trimming cut 6 bases from V and 4 bases from J; bases unmatched to any gene: 10. From germline, CDR1 is DFQATT and CDR2 SNEGSKA (reference sequence). This clonotype occurred a few times. Researchers made TCR cDNA using 5'RACE template switching, and this step added a universal primer site and UMIs. MiXCR, applied by TCRdb to the 5' RACE reads, yields one record per CDR3 protein. The sample has around 250,000 distinct CDR3 sequences, 6.9% seen once.

Material: CD4+ T cells sorted from PBMCs, obtained 15 days after the yellow fever booster vaccination. The genes are TRBV20-1 and TRBJ1-1; 8 bases align to TRBD1. The sequence was collected from a man aged 30-40 years who received the YFV17D yellow fever vaccine. CDR3 protein: CSARSGGPVTEAFF. CDR3 DNA sequence: TGCAGTGCACGATCAGGGGGCCCAGTCACTGAAGCTTTCTTT.